The present entry profiles one T cell receptor (beta chain) with its context. The antigen is not known. This entry comes from a study of T cell responses to AZD1222 COVID-19 vaccine. Study-wide points: Unmutated regions of variants are reportedly targeted by nearly half of spike-specific TCRs. Recipients of two AZD1222 doses showed rising Spike-specific TCR breadth and depth. Just a handful of AZD1222 recipients were seropositive at baseline.

With V trimmed by 5 bases and J by 4 bases, 1 base remained unmatched. This CDR3 has 13 residues. CDR1 and CDR2 (germline): SGHTA, FQGNSA. Assay used: immunoSEQ multiplex PCR; TCRdb lists only in-frame clones, some missing. The repertoire holds about 81,000 clones, 75% to 95% seen once, with about 5% in the top ten. Sequencing was performed on peripheral blood, taken 28 days after the second AZD1222 dose. This chain uses TRBV7-2 with TRBJ2-7; 11 nucleotides agree with TRBD2. The clonotype originates from an adult who received the AZD1222 COVID-19 vaccine. The CDR3 nucleotides are TGTGCCAGCAGCGCTAGCGGGGGGTACGAGCAGTACTTC. Encoded protein: CASSASGGYEQYF.